Below, 8 T cell receptor beta chains from the same sample are listed, as sequenced in a study of T cells in Graves' hyperthyroidism and ophthalmopathy. The TCR beta CDR3 regions underwent amplification using RNA transcripts as the source. The study used the HTBI primer set for a first-round RT-PCR of the TCR CDR3. MiXCR, run by TCRdb on the multiplex PCR reads, gives a single entry per CDR3 protein. The data hold under 400,000 distinct CDR3 sequences, with roughly 20% observed a single time. Sequenced material: blood. The receptors were gathered from a woman in her thirties or forties with Graves' ophthalmopathy.

In its sample, this clonotype was seen many times. The chain links TRBV27 to TRBJ1-2; D may be TRBD1 (5 bases). Trimming took 3 bases from V and 5 from J, leaving 16 bases between them. CDR3 length equals 15 residues. Germline CDR1 MNHEY, CDR2 SMNVEV (reference sequence). CDR3 nucleotides: TGTGCCAGCAGTTTTAGCTTACAGGACCCGTATGGCTACACCTTC. It is translated as CASSFSLQDPYGYTF.

This clonotype appeared many times. The chain has TRBV12-3 or TRBV12-4 and TRBJ2-4, with a possible D match to TRBD2 (6 bases). V lost 6 bases, J lost 8 bases, and 14 bases lay in between. This CDR3 contains 13 residues. The CDR3 loop reads CASRRDFEDIQYF. DNA for the CDR3: TGTGCCAGCAGAAGGGACTTCGAGGACATTCAGTACTTC.

The table lists this clonotype with many counts. The genes are TRBV29-1 and TRBJ2-5; 10 nucleotides line up with TRBD1. Germline values: CDR1 SQVTM, CDR2 ANQGSEA. The ends lost 3 bases at V and 5 bases at J; junction bases unmatched: 9. CDR3 length: 15 residues. The CDR3 sequence is CSVEGDRGRAETQYF. CDR3 bases: TGCAGCGTTGAGGGCGACAGGGGGCGGGCTGAGACCCAGTACTTC.

This clonotype was found many times. The chain couples TRBV6-5 to TRBJ2-2, with D perhaps TRBD2 (5 bases). The V gene's germline CDR1 is MNHEY and CDR2 SVGAGI. Trimming removed 2 bases from V and 4 bases from J, with 8 bases in between. The CDR3 is made up of 14 amino acids. CDR3: CASSYVEGTGELFF. CDR3 sequence (DNA): TGTGCCAGCAGTTACGTAGAGGGCACCGGGGAGCTGTTTTTT.

This clonotype was counted at least ten times. The V and J genes are TRBV20-1 and TRBJ1-5, with 8 bases fitting TRBD1. V lost 5 bases to trimming and J lost 4 bases; unmatched junction nucleotides: 4. Germline values: CDR1 DFQATT, CDR2 SNEGSKA (reference sequence). CDR3 length equals 13 residues. CDR3 amino acids: CSARRTGNQPQHF. Written as DNA, the CDR3 is TGCAGTGCTCGCCGGACAGGGAATCAGCCCCAGCATTTT.

This clonotype was recorded at least ten times. The chain carries TRBV28 and TRBJ1-1; 9 bases agree with TRBD1. The CDR3 runs 14 residues. In germline, CDR1 is MDHEN, CDR2 SYDVKM. V lost 2 bases and J lost 6; bases outside the gene matches: 4. CDR3: CASSLPTGGSEAFF. DNA of the CDR3: TGTGCCAGCAGTTTACCCACAGGGGGCTCTGAAGCTTTCTTT.

Many counts were recorded for this clonotype. The genes are TRBV2 and TRBJ1-3, with 8 bases that match TRBD1. The junction had 7 bases not matched to a gene; V was cut back by 6 bases and J by 0 bases. Germline CDR1 reads SNHLY; CDR2 reads FYNNEI. This CDR3 contains 16 residues. The CDR3 bases are TGTGCCAGCAGCTTCCGACAGGGGAGCTCTGGAAACACCATATATTTT. Translating gives CASSFRQGSSGNTIYF.

A few counts support this clonotype. A junction end diverges from the germline sequence, so it may reflect a read error. The V and J genes are TRBV12-3 or TRBV12-4 and TRBJ1-2; no firm D call. The CDR3 consists of 16 residues. CDR3 protein: CASSLRAARRRFGYNF. In DNA, the CDR3 is TGTGCCAGCAGTTTGAGGGCAGCCCGTCGGCGCTTCGGCTACAACTTC.